This T cell receptor (beta chain) stems from a study of blood T cell repertoires in COVID-19. Study background: The samples span acute and convalescent COVID-19 from the United States, Italy and Spain.

The study drew participants aged about 18 to 89 years from fewer than 30 US areas. The assay was immunoSEQ multiplex PCR, and TCRdb's table has in-frame clones only and misses some. In the table there are approximately 250,000 clones, 75% to 90% of which are singletons. V gave up 0 bases and J gave up 4 bases, with 10 bases separating them. This CDR3 has 14 amino acids. Germline-derived CDR1 and CDR2 are SGDLS and YYNGEE. The sequence was obtained from a woman younger than 45 with acute COVID-19. Input material: PBMCs or T cells enriched from blood (not recorded which). This chain links TRBV9 with TRBJ1-2; D uncertain. Here the CDR3 reads CASSVEVTGYGYTF. The DNA of the CDR3 is TGTGCCAGCAGCGTAGAGGTTACGGGCTATGGCTACACCTTC.